The sequence of this T cell receptor beta chain was determined in a study of blood T cell repertoires in COVID-19. About the research overall: The United States, Italy and Spain provided the acute and convalescent COVID-19 samples.

Original processing notes: Estimated nucleated cell counts came from reference gene primer amplification. The assay was immunoSEQ multiplex PCR, and TCRdb's table has in-frame clones only and misses some. V, J and clone size reflect that table, while D and trimming were determined from the DNA. The sample comprises 70,000 to 80,000 clones, approximately 89% of which are singletons, and approximately 4.8% rests with the top ten. Germline CDR1 SGHRS, CDR2 YFSETQ. This CDR3 spans 16 amino acids. V shed 5 bases, J shed 5 bases, and the junction held 7 bases outside the gene matches. The chain is built from TRBV5-1 and TRBJ1-4; TRBD1 aligns across 12 bases. The clonotype was recovered from a woman in her fifties or sixties with active COVID-19. Sequenced sample: peripheral blood. CDR3 sequence: CASRAGQGAPNEKLFF. The CDR3 nucleotides are TGCGCCAGCAGAGCGGGACAGGGGGCTCCAAATGAAAAACTGTTTTTT.